The 26 T cell receptor beta chains presented below share a single source sample, sequenced in a study of CD8 T cells in ankylosing spondylitis. TCRdb reprocessed the 5' RACE reads with MiXCR, giving one entry per CDR3 protein. The sample lists about 240,000 distinct CDR3 sequences; around 8% were seen once. The source material was blood, either unsorted or a sorted T cell fraction (not recorded which). All receptors come from a female donor with ankylosing spondylitis or in good health (not recorded which).

This clonotype has at least ten counts. The chain links TRBV4-3 to TRBJ1-5, with D maybe TRBD1 (5 bases). Germline V CDR1 and CDR2: LGHNA, YSLEER. The CDR3 is 15 residues long. V lost 1 base and J 1 base, leaving 8 bases between the germline ends. This CDR3 is CASSQGRVSNQPQHF. CDR3 nucleotide sequence: TGCGCCAGCAGCCAAGGCAGGGTAAGCAATCAGCCCCAGCATTTT.

Ten or more counts support this clonotype. This chain links TRBV20-1 with TRBJ2-7; D is ambiguous. The V end was cut by 3 bases, the J end by 6 bases, with 9 bases between. The CDR3 is 11 residues long. Germline assignment: CDR1 DFQATT and CDR2 SNEGSKA (reference sequence). The CDR3 region is CSASQEREQYF. The CDR3 DNA follows: TGCAGTGCTAGTCAAGAGCGCGAGCAGTACTTC.

This clonotype was observed many times. This chain connects TRBV7-9 to TRBJ1-1, with D perhaps matching TRBD1 (6 bases). The V end lost 5 bases, the J end lost 10 bases, and 17 bases lay between the germline ends. The V gene's germline CDR1 is SEHNR and CDR2 FQNEAQ (reference sequence). The CDR3 consists of 13 residues. In nucleotides, the CDR3 is TGTGCCAGCAGCACCACGACAGGATCTTTAGCTTTCTTT. Protein: CASSTTTGSLAFF. Full variable domain (missing parts from reference TRBV7-9 and TRBJ1-1): DTGVSQNPRHKITKRGQNVTFRCDPISEHNRLYWYRQTLGQGPEFLTYFQNEAQLEKSRLLSDRFSAERPKGSFSTLEIQRTEQGDSAMYLCASSTTTGSLAFFGQGTRLTVV.

There are many counts of this clonotype. This rearrangement joins TRBV5-6 to TRBJ2-1; 15 nucleotides agree with TRBD2. In germline, CDR1 is SGHDT, CDR2 YYEEEE. J lost 10 bases, V lost 4 bases, and 9 bases had no gene match. This CDR3 is built from 16 residues. As DNA, the CDR3 is TGTGCCAGCAGCCGAGGACTAGCGGGAGGGGACCTAGAGCAGTTCTTC. It translates to CASSRGLAGGDLEQFF. Full variable domain (rest looked up from reference TRBV5-6 and TRBJ2-1): DAGVTQSPTHLIKTRGQQVTLRCSPKSGHDTVSWYQQALGQGPQFIFQYYEEEERQRGNFPDRFSGHQFPNYSSELNVNALLLGDSALYLCASSRGLAGGDLEQFFGPGTRLTVL.

This clonotype was counted ten times or more. The chain recombines TRBV20-1 with TRBJ2-7; tentatively, D is TRBD1 (7 bases). CDR1 and CDR2 (germline): DFQATT, SNEGSKA (reference sequence). CDR3 size: 16 residues. V lost 1 base, J lost 3 bases, and 19 bases lay in between. CDR3 region: CSARVLRGARGYEQYF. CDR3 DNA sequence: TGCAGTGCTAGAGTACTCAGGGGGGCTAGGGGCTACGAGCAGTACTTC.

In the case of this clonotype: Given a much more abundant clone one base away, this may be a read error. The genes are TRBV5-1 and TRBJ1-1; D not resolved. CDR3 length: 11 residues. Germline V gives CDR1 SGHRS, CDR2 YFSETQ. This CDR3 is CASNSNTGAFF. The CDR3 nucleotides are TGCGCCAGCAACTCCAACACTGGAGCTTTCTTT.

V gene TRBV5-4 combines with J gene TRBJ2-3; D may be TRBD1 or TRBD2 (6 bases each). CDR3 size: 15 residues. The ends were cut back, 4 bases at V and 0 bases at J, with 12 bases in the middle. CDR1 is SGHNT, CDR2 YYREEE, per germline (reference sequence). This CDR3 is CASSTRGRSTDTQYF. The CDR3 bases are TGTGCCAGCAGCACCCGGGGGCGGAGCACAGATACGCAGTATTTT.

This clonotype came up many times. The chain couples TRBV24-1 to TRBJ2-2; D not certain. Germline V gene lookup returns CDR1 KGHDR and CDR2 SFDVKD. The ends were cut back, 11 bases at V and 8 bases at J, with 11 bases in the middle. The CDR3 sequence is 11 residues long. The DNA for the CDR3 is TGTGCCATCCCGAGGCCGGGGGAGCTGTTTTTT. This codes for CAIPRPGELFF.

This clonotype was seen more than once but under ten times. J is TRBJ2-3 and V is TRBV20-1; D is unresolved. The V and J ends lost 3 bases and 0 bases respectively, with 13 bases between them. Germline CDR1 is DFQATT and CDR2 is SNEGSKA (reference sequence). The CDR3 totals 15 residues. The CDR3 is CSASEYGPSTDTQYF. The CDR3 DNA follows: TGCAGTGCTAGTGAGTACGGGCCTAGCACAGATACGCAGTATTTT.

This clonotype was recorded at least ten times. This chain uses TRBV7-9 with TRBJ1-3; D is unresolved. CDR3 length: 15 residues. CDR1 and CDR2 (germline): SEHNR, FQNEAQ (reference sequence). V lost 5 bases, J lost 0 bases, and 11 bases lay in between. The CDR3 sequence is CASSLSAVSGNTIYF. CDR3 in DNA: TGTGCCAGCAGCCTAAGTGCCGTCTCTGGAAACACCATATATTTT.

This clonotype was counted between two and nine times. V is TRBV4-3 and J is TRBJ1-3; no definite D call. V was pared by 0 bases and J by 5 bases, with 8 bases between. The CDR3 totals 14 residues. The germline V gene encodes CDR1 LGHNA and CDR2 YSLEER. The CDR3, as DNA: TGCGCCAGCAGCCAAGATTTACGGCGAAACACCATATATTTT. Translated, it gives CASSQDLRRNTIYF.

This clonotype was detected ten times or more. The rearrangement joins TRBV29-1 to TRBJ1-1, with 8 bases lining up with TRBD1. V was clipped by 5 bases and J by 7 bases; unmatched bases: 12. Germline CDR1 SQVTM, CDR2 ANQGSEA. This CDR3 spans 14 amino acids. DNA of the CDR3: TGCAGCGTTCGAACGACAGGGGATTCATATGAAGCTTTCTTT. The encoded protein is CSVRTTGDSYEAFF.

This clonotype was seen ten or more times. The gene calls are TRBV29-1 and TRBJ2-5; TRBD2 matches 7 bases. The CDR3 has 13 amino acids. V gave up 2 bases and J gave up 5 bases; unmatched junction bases: 5. Germline V gives CDR1 SQVTM, CDR2 ANQGSEA. This CDR3 is CSVETGGRETQYF. CDR3 nucleotides: TGCAGCGTTGAAACGGGGGGAAGGGAGACCCAGTACTTC.

The sample holds a few counts of this clonotype. The J gene is TRBJ2-1, the V gene TRBV20-1; D possibly corresponds to TRBD2 (5 bases). Trimming took off 6 bases at V and 2 bases at J, with 23 bases between the two ends. This CDR3 comprises 17 residues. Germline values: CDR1 DFQATT, CDR2 SNEGSKA (reference sequence). The CDR3 DNA sequence: TGCAGTGCCCCAAACCCGGACTCCCCTAAGCCCTACAATGAGCAGTTCTTC. Its translation: CSAPNPDSPKPYNEQFF.

This clonotype was counted at least ten times. V gene TRBV6-2 or TRBV6-3 combines with J gene TRBJ1-2; weak D call: TRBD1 (6 bases). With 7 bases removed from V and 1 base from J, the gap between germline ends came to 7 bases. The CDR3 is 12 residues long. Germline assignment: CDR1 MNHEY and CDR2 SVGEGT. The CDR3 loop is CASKDSNYGYTF. DNA for the CDR3: TGTGCCAGCAAGGACAGTAACTATGGCTACACCTTC.

V and J are TRBV7-2 and TRBJ2-7; 12 nucleotides line up with TRBD2. Germline CDR1 SGHTA, CDR2 FQGNSA. V gave up 1 base and J gave up 6 bases; unmatched junction bases: 10. The CDR3 spans 17 residues. The CDR3 reads CASSLGQLAGGGGEQYF. The CDR3 DNA is TGTGCCAGCAGCTTAGGCCAACTAGCGGGAGGTGGTGGCGAGCAGTACTTC.

This clonotype was recorded at least ten times. The chain employs TRBV20-1 and TRBJ2-7; TRBD1 is a possible D gene (5 bases). This CDR3 comprises 12 residues. Trimming removed 0 bases at V and 6 bases at J, with 9 bases between. CDR1 is DFQATT and CDR2 is SNEGSKA in the germline V gene (reference sequence). Here the CDR3 DNA reads TGCAGTGCTAGAGATGAAGGGGTCGAGCAGTACTTC. Protein: CSARDEGVEQYF.

This clonotype was detected ten times or more. The chain is built from TRBV4-3 and TRBJ1-4; D not resolved. This CDR3 spans 13 amino acids. CDR1 and CDR2 from the germline V gene are LGHNA and YSLEER. The V gene lost 3 bases and the J gene lost 8 bases, with 10 bases spanning the gap. Here the CDR3 DNA reads TGCGCCAGCAGCCACACCGGGGAGGAAAAACTGTTTTTT. Its protein product is CASSHTGEEKLFF.

The table lists this clonotype with many counts. V is TRBV6-1 and J is TRBJ1-1; D remains unclear. CDR3 length equals 13 residues. V was trimmed by 5 bases and J by 3 bases, leaving 10 bases between them. Germline CDR1 is MNHNS and CDR2 is SASEGT. The CDR3 sequence is CASSQRADTEAFF. CDR3 nucleotides: TGTGCCAGCAGTCAGAGGGCTGACACTGAAGCTTTCTTT.

This clonotype was observed a handful of times. The CDR3, as DNA: TGTGCCAGCAGCCCTCTTTGGTCGAGCACAGATACGCAGTATTTT. Protein: CASSPLWSSTDTQYF. The V gene is TRBV28, the J gene TRBJ2-3, with D unclear. Trimming left V 6 bases short and J 0 bases short, with 13 bases between. The CDR3 is 15 amino acids. CDR1 is MDHEN and CDR2 is SYDVKM in the germline V gene.

Worth noting for this clonotype: A much larger clone lies one base from this, so it may be a read error. V usage is TRBV6-1 and J usage is TRBJ1-5; D is unclear. In germline, CDR1 is MNHNS, CDR2 SASEGT. The CDR3 totals 13 residues. V lost 6 bases, J lost 6 bases, and 12 bases lay in between. The DNA of the CDR3 is TGTGCCAGCAGCCCGCCCCCCCGTCAGCCCCAGCATTTT. Protein product: CASSPPPRQPQHF.

This clonotype was picked up a small number of times. V and J are TRBV7-2 and TRBJ2-7, with 15 bases that match TRBD2. The CDR3 spans 16 residues. CDR1 SGHTA and CDR2 FQGNSA come from the germline V gene. The junction had 6 bases not matched to a gene; V was cut back by 5 bases and J by 4 bases. The CDR3 bases are TGTGCCAGCAGCGTCCTCGGGACTAGCGGGAGGTACGAGCAGTACTTC. Translated, it gives CASSVLGTSGRYEQYF.

In its sample, this clonotype was seen many times. V is TRBV12-3 or TRBV12-4 and J is TRBJ1-5; D is perhaps TRBD1 (5 bases). Deletions cut 10 bases from V and 2 bases from J, with 15 bases between. This CDR3 has 14 amino acids. As DNA, the CDR3 is TGTGCCACCGGGGCCGCGAATCGCAATCAGCCCCAGCATTTT. Translated: CATGAANRNQPQHF.

This clonotype was counted at least ten times. The J gene is TRBJ2-4, the V gene TRBV5-6; D perhaps matches TRBD2 (6 bases). The CDR3 extends over 15 amino acids. The ends were cut back, 0 bases at V and 7 bases at J, with 14 bases in the middle. The V gene's germline CDR1 is SGHDT and CDR2 YYEEEE. The CDR3: CASSLAGGPLNIQYF. The CDR3 nucleotides read TGTGCCAGCAGCTTGGCTGGAGGGCCTTTGAACATTCAGTACTTC.

This clonotype was recorded at least ten times. V is TRBV18 and J is TRBJ1-1; 7 bases fit TRBD1. Unmatched junction bases numbered 7, after V lost 2 bases and J lost 4 bases. In germline, CDR1 is KGHSH, CDR2 LQKENI. The CDR3 is made up of 15 amino acids. CDR3 DNA sequence: TGTGCCAGCTCACCATCCGGGACAGAAGGCACTGAAGCTTTCTTT. It specifies CASSPSGTEGTEAFF.

This clonotype was seen at least ten times. For the CDR3, the DNA is TGTGCCAGCAGGGGAGCGGGAGATGAGCAGTTCTTC. Its translation is CASRGAGDEQFF. The V and J genes are TRBV9 and TRBJ2-1; 8 bases are a match to TRBD2. The CDR3 extends over 12 amino acids. The junction had 3 bases not matched to a gene; V was cut back by 5 bases and J by 8 bases. The V gene's germline CDR1 is SGDLS and CDR2 YYNGEE.